This paragraph covers one TCR beta chain sequence. Libraries were prepared by immunoSEQ multiplex PCR; TCRdb keeps only in-frame clonotypes and omits some of them. Counted here are under 200,000 clones, 88% occurring once; the ten biggest clones make up 5% to 8.5%. The sample originates from a study of blood T cell repertoires in COVID-19. For recovered donors of Cohort 3, there were two negative PCRs, clearance, or symptom resolution. CDR3 length equals 13 residues. Trimming at V came to 5 bases and at J to 9 bases, leaving 9 bases not matched to a gene. The germline CDR1 and CDR2 sequences are LNHDA and SQIVND (reference sequence).

The sequence came from a woman in her forties or fifties who had recovered from COVID-19. Material for sequencing was PBMCs or T cells enriched from blood (not recorded which). The chain recombines TRBV19 with TRBJ1-2; 7 positions match TRBD1. CDR3 in amino acids: CASSVPGQPRYTF. The CDR3 DNA is TGTGCCAGTAGTGTCCCGGGACAGCCTCGCTACACCTTC.